Listed below are T cell receptor beta chains from one sample, sequenced in a study of T cell clusters in autoimmune cytopenias. Each CDR3 protein gets one entry in TCRdb, which reprocessed the multiplex PCR reads and gives no DNA. The sample totals 3,500 to 4,000 distinct CDR3 sequences. The sequencing input was peripheral blood. The receptors come from a human donor with an autoimmune cytopenia or autoimmune hepatitis (not recorded which). Each CDR3 is given with its conserved first and last residue. Fields, in order: clone size, J gene, CDR3 length, V gene, CDR3 protein. Only part of the rows carry a size: once, few, many, or a class if the clone is expanded.

NA | TRBJ1-4 | 19 | TRBV27 | CASSFGLGRQGDFNEKLFF
medium-sized | TRBJ2-7 | 15 | TRBV5-5 | CASSLGEGSTYEQYF
NA | TRBJ2-7 | 15 | TRBV6-1 | CASSGGLAETYEQYF
medium-sized | TRBJ2-3 | 15 | TRBV30 | CASGTGPSSADTQYF
NA | TRBJ1-1 | 13 | TRBV18 | CASSPTVGTEAFF
NA | TRBJ2-7 | 13 | TRBV13 | CASSGQGIGEQYF
medium-sized | TRBJ2-3 | 14 | TRBV6-1 | CASSELPRGDTQYF
NA | TRBJ2-1 | 11 | TRBV29-1 | CSVAVYNEQFF
NA | TRBJ2-2 | 15 | TRBV30 | CACSNERENTGELFF
NA | TRBJ2-2 | 15 | TRBV7-3 | CASSPRGKDTGELFF
medium-sized | TRBJ2-7 | 12 | TRBV12-3/TRBV12-4 | CASGPFLYEQYF
NA | TRBJ1-6 | 14 | TRBV7-6 | CASSLGAENSPLHF
NA | TRBJ2-5 | 14 | TRBV5-1 | CASSLVGFQETQYF
medium-sized | TRBJ2-5 | 15 | TRBV19 | CASSVAGLATETQYF
medium-sized | TRBJ2-3 | 14 | TRBV6-2/TRBV6-3 | CASAKVPLTDTQYF
NA | TRBJ2-7 | 16 | TRBV7-6 | CASSPHVDRTGYEQYF
medium-sized | TRBJ1-2 | 13 | TRBV19 | CASTLDTNYGYTF
medium-sized | TRBJ2-7 | 15 | TRBV27 | CASSLTSGRRNEQYF
NA | TRBJ1-1 | 13 | TRBV30 | CAWIRVLNTEAFF
NA | TRBJ2-5 | 15 | TRBV18 | CASSTGSARLETQYF
NA | TRBJ1-6 | 15 | TRBV5-4 | CASSRPGQGDSPLHF
medium-sized | TRBJ2-7 | 14 | TRBV6-5 | CASSTGTGLYEQYF
NA | TRBJ1-4 | 13 | TRBV5-4 | CASSPAGSLKLFF
NA | TRBJ2-4 | 18 | TRBV12-3/TRBV12-4 | CASSPTRAETGGRYIQYF
large | TRBJ2-5 | 14 | TRBV29-1 | CSVPTGGSSETQYF
NA | TRBJ2-3 | 18 | TRBV27 | CASSFYSPLDRSTDTQYF
large | TRBJ2-2 | 13 | TRBV29-1 | CSVEISEAGELFF
medium-sized | TRBJ2-7 | 13 | TRBV6-1 | CASNVDGYYEQYF
NA | TRBJ2-3 | 16 | TRBV5-1 | CASSLGAGSSTDTQYF
NA | TRBJ1-5 | 14 | TRBV6-6 | CASSYGTGNQPQHF
medium-sized | TRBJ2-3 | 14 | TRBV6-2/TRBV6-3 | CASSYYRDTDTQYF
NA | TRBJ2-2 | 17 | TRBV27 | CASSLFPTGGNTGELFF
NA | TRBJ2-1 | 13 | TRBV7-3 | CASSPGTYNEQFF